One sample yielded the 5 T cell receptor beta chains listed below, sequenced in a study of OX40 agonist ivuxolimab in advanced cancers. Produced via immunoSEQ multiplex PCR; TCRdb's table is partial and in-frame only. The sample lists some 45,000 clones, 70% to 85% occurring once. Sequenced material: CD4+ or CD8+ T cells sorted from blood, taken in a trial of the OX40 agonist ivuxolimab. The receptors were sampled from an adult with an advanced solid tumor such as melanoma, head and neck, liver or kidney cancer.

This clone has a handful of counts. At one boundary the junction diverges from the germline segment, which might be a read error. V gene TRBV13 combines with J gene TRBJ2-1; D may correspond to TRBD1 or TRBD2 (5 bases each). CDR1 PRHDT and CDR2 FYEKMQ come from the germline V gene (reference sequence). This CDR3 spans 13 amino acids. The CDR3 loop reads CASSLGTANEQFF. In DNA form, the CDR3 reads TGTGCCAGCAGCCTAGGGACGGCTAATGAGCAGTTCTTC.

The J gene is TRBJ1-1, the V gene TRBV2; tentatively, D is TRBD1 (5 bases). CDR1 and CDR2 from the germline V gene are SNHLY and FYNNEI. Deletions cut 6 bases from V and 1 base from J, with 9 bases between. This CDR3 has 13 residues. The CDR3 nucleotides read TGTGCCAGCAGCGGACAAAGGAACACTGAAGCTTTCTTT. Translating gives CASSGQRNTEAFF. The full variable domain, in which reference TRBV2 and TRBJ1-1 provide the parts outside the CDR3, is EPEVTQTPSHQVTQMGQEVILRCVPISNHLYFYWYRQILGQKVEFLVSFYNNEISEKSEIFDDQFSVERPDGSNFTLKIRSTKLEDSAMYFCASSGQRNTEAFFGQGTRLTVV.

The chain has TRBV19 and TRBJ1-2, with TRBD1 matching 7 bases. The junction had 7 bases not matched to a gene; V was cut back by 6 bases and J by 0 bases. Germline-derived CDR1 and CDR2 are LNHDA and SQIVND (reference sequence). The CDR3 length is 15 residues. The CDR3 DNA follows: TGTGCCAGTAGCCCACGACAGGGAGCTAACTATGGCTACACCTTC. Protein: CASSPRQGANYGYTF.

This clone was recorded once. The rearrangement joins TRBV7-2 to TRBJ2-3; D call uncertain. There are 15 residues in the CDR3. Trimming shortened V by 1 base and J by 2 bases, and 10 bases separated the two germline ends. Germline CDR1 is SGHTA and CDR2 is FQGNSA. CDR3 nucleotide sequence: TGTGCCAGCAGCTTAGTGCCTGGCTCCACAGATACGCAGTATTTT. Encoded protein: CASSLVPGSTDTQYF.

V usage is TRBV15 and J usage is TRBJ1-5, with TRBD1 as a possible D gene (6 bases). CDR1 is LNHNV and CDR2 is YYDKDF in the germline V gene (reference sequence). Trimming removed 5 bases at V and 2 bases at J, with 13 bases between. The CDR3 runs 15 residues. The CDR3 region is CATSEYRQGNQPQHF. CDR3 sequence (DNA): TGTGCCACCAGCGAATATCGACAGGGCAATCAGCCCCAGCATTTT.